One sample yielded the 30 T cell receptor beta chains listed below, sequenced in a study of blood T cell repertoires in COVID-19. Data came from immunoSEQ multiplex PCR; TCRdb stores just in-frame clones and leaves some out. The sample lists about 18,000 clones, under 85% seen once, with approximately 17% in the top ten. Sequenced material: peripheral blood. The receptors were sampled from a man between 65 and 85 years old with COVID-19, enrolled during active disease.

The chain joins TRBV10-2 to TRBJ2-3, with 11 nucleotides matching TRBD2. V gave up 6 bases and J gave up 0 bases; unmatched junction bases: 14. Per the germline V gene, CDR1 is WSHSY and CDR2 is SAAADI. The CDR3 length is 19 residues. In nucleotides, the CDR3 is TGCGCCAGCAGCTTTCTCCTGATAGCGGGAGGGCTTAGCACAGATACGCAGTATTTT. Encoded protein: CASSFLLIAGGLSTDTQYF.

The CDR3 is CASSPRDTRYGYTF. CDR3 nucleotide sequence: TGTGCCAGCAGTCCCCGGGATACACGCTATGGCTACACCTTC. The chain joins TRBV25-1 to TRBJ1-2; D gene unclear. V was shortened by 5 bases and J by 4 bases, with 14 bases between the two germline ends. Looked up from germline, CDR1 is MGHDK and CDR2 is SYGVNS. The CDR3 spans 14 residues.

The chain links TRBV9 to TRBJ2-1; 16 bases agree with TRBD2. The V gene end was trimmed by 4 bases and the J gene end by 5 bases; junction bases not matched to a gene: 15. In germline, CDR1 is SGDLS, CDR2 YYNGEE. This CDR3 comprises 20 residues. The CDR3 is CASSPGTPGTSGRVHNEQFF. For the CDR3, the DNA is TGTGCCAGCAGCCCTGGAACCCCCGGGACTAGCGGGAGGGTGCACAATGAGCAGTTCTTC.

This clone was detected only once. The chain is built from TRBV12-5 and TRBJ1-1, with 7 bases lining up with TRBD1. The CDR3 has 12 amino acids. Germline loops: CDR1 LGHNT, CDR2 FRNRAP. Germline trimming cut 7 bases from V and 7 bases from J; bases unmatched to any gene: 6. The CDR3: CASALGGIEAFF. In DNA form, the CDR3 reads TGTGCTAGTGCCCTAGGGGGCATTGAAGCTTTCTTT.

The V gene is TRBV4-3, the J gene TRBJ1-2, with D maybe TRBD1 (6 bases). Trimming pared 3 bases from V and 3 bases from J, leaving 11 bases between. The CDR3 spans 14 residues. Germline V CDR1 and CDR2: LGHNA, YSLEER. DNA of the CDR3: TGCGCCAGCAGCCACTTACAGGGAGACTATGGCTACACCTTC. Its protein is CASSHLQGDYGYTF.

The genes are TRBV6-4 and TRBJ2-2, with D perhaps TRBD1 (6 bases). Germline V gene lookup returns CDR1 MRHNA and CDR2 SNTAGT. Trimming removed 4 bases from V and 4 bases from J, with 10 bases in between. The length of the CDR3 is 14 residues. The CDR3 spells CASSVQGSTGELFF. Here the CDR3 DNA reads TGTGCCAGCAGTGTACAGGGCAGCACCGGGGAGCTGTTTTTT.

The chain has TRBV5-1 and TRBJ2-1, with D possibly TRBD2 on 5 matching bases. The CDR3 contains 15 residues. Germline V gene sequence: CDR1 SGHRS, CDR2 YFSETQ. Between the trimmed V and J ends, which lost 5 bases and 2 bases, there was a span of 14 bases. The CDR3: CASREAGGTYNEQFF. CDR3 in DNA: TGCGCCAGCAGAGAGGCGGGTGGAACCTACAATGAGCAGTTCTTC.

The chain is built from TRBV29-1 and TRBJ1-2, with D tentatively TRBD1 (5 bases). Germline V gives CDR1 SQVTM, CDR2 ANQGSEA. There are 12 residues in the CDR3. With 6 bases removed from V and 2 bases from J, the gap between germline ends came to 10 bases. The CDR3 nucleotides read TGCAGCGTCCTAGGGGCGAACTATGGCTACACCTTC. It is translated as CSVLGANYGYTF.

The rearrangement links TRBV18 to TRBJ2-7; possible D gene TRBD1, 5 bases. The germline V gene encodes CDR1 KGHSH and CDR2 LQKENI. Trimming cost V 5 bases and J 2 bases, with 13 bases left between them. The CDR3 has 14 amino acids. The CDR3 DNA is TGTGCCAGCTCAACAGGAGCACAGACCTACGAGCAGTACTTC. It is translated as CASSTGAQTYEQYF.

V is TRBV5-1 and J is TRBJ1-4; D is unclear. CDR3 size: 15 residues. The germline gives CDR1 SGHRS, CDR2 YFSETQ. Trimming shortened V by 4 bases and J by 6 bases, and 16 bases separated the two germline ends. The CDR3 DNA is TGCGCCAGCAGCCCGGACCTAGCCGGTCATGAAAAACTGTTTTTT. Amino acids: CASSPDLAGHEKLFF.

The V call is TRBV5-1, the J call TRBJ2-7; D not resolved. Germline lookup yields CDR1 SGHRS and CDR2 YFSETQ. Between the trimmed V and J ends, which lost 0 bases and 2 bases, there was a span of 12 bases. The CDR3 totals 15 residues. In nucleotides, the CDR3 is TGCGCCAGCAGCTTGGGCTTAGATTCGACCTACGAGCAGTACTTC. Protein: CASSLGLDSTYEQYF. Variable domain in full (rest from reference TRBV5-1 and TRBJ2-7): KAGVTQTPRYLIKTRGQQVTLSCSPISGHRSVSWYQQTPGQGLQFLFEYFSETQRNKGNFPGRFSGRQFSNSRSEMNVSTLELGDSALYLCASSLGLDSTYEQYFGPGTRLTVT.

CDR3: CASSVAGTGRGETQYF. In nucleotides, the CDR3 is TGCGCCAGCAGTGTAGCCGGGACAGGAAGAGGGGAGACCCAGTACTTC. The chain couples TRBV10-1 to TRBJ2-5, with TRBD1 matching 8 bases. This CDR3 is 16 amino acids long. The junction had 12 bases not matched to a gene; V was cut back by 4 bases and J by 5 bases. Germline CDR1 reads WNHNN; CDR2 reads SYGVQD (reference sequence).

The chain has TRBV7-2 and TRBJ1-1; D is undetermined. Trimming removed 5 bases at V and 1 base at J, with 23 bases between. From germline, CDR1 is SGHTA and CDR2 FQGNSA. There are 18 residues in the CDR3. The DNA for the CDR3 is TGTGCCAGCAGCCAATTATTGAACCCGGCGCGGGCGAACACTGAAGCTTTCTTT. Protein sequence: CASSQLLNPARANTEAFF.

The J gene is TRBJ2-2, the V gene TRBV18; TRBD1 might be the D (6 bases). Trimming pared 8 bases from V and 0 bases from J, leaving 10 bases between. This CDR3 has 14 amino acids. CDR1 and CDR2 from the germline V gene are KGHSH and LQKENI. The CDR3 bases are TGTGCCAGCCCGCCAGGGGCGAACACCGGGGAGCTGTTTTTT. Its protein is CASPPGANTGELFF.

V and J are TRBV12-3 or TRBV12-4 and TRBJ1-2, with 7 bases identical to TRBD1. The CDR3 totals 13 residues. V lost 6 bases and J lost 7; bases outside the gene matches: 8. This CDR3 reads CASRGTVISGYTF. CDR3 nucleotides: TGTGCCAGCAGGGGGACAGTAATATCTGGCTACACCTTC.

CDR3 protein: CASSISPQANYGYTF. The DNA for the CDR3 is TGTGCCAGTAGTATCAGTCCACAAGCTAACTATGGCTACACCTTC. This chain uses TRBV19 with TRBJ1-2; D gene ambiguous. V gave up 3 bases and J gave up 0 bases, with 11 bases separating them. Germline V lookup: CDR1 LNHDA, CDR2 SQIVND (reference sequence). The CDR3 extends over 15 amino acids.

By share, this clone ranks as medium-sized. The chain employs TRBV6-2 or TRBV6-3 and TRBJ1-1, with TRBD1 as a possible D gene (6 bases). Germline V lookup: CDR1 MNHEY, CDR2 SVGEGT. The V gene lost 3 bases and the J gene lost 0 bases, with 14 bases spanning the gap. This CDR3 spans 16 amino acids. Written as DNA, the CDR3 is TGTGCCAGCAGTTATAAACAGGGTGGGGTGAACACTGAAGCTTTCTTT. Protein sequence: CASSYKQGGVNTEAFF.

This chain connects TRBV3-1 (or the pseudogene TRBV3-2) to TRBJ1-1, with D perhaps TRBD1 (5 bases). Germline V gene data show CDR1 as LGHDT and CDR2 as YNNKEL (reference sequence). V lost 1 base to trimming and J lost 11 bases, with 11 bases between them. The CDR3 has 12 residues. The CDR3 nucleotides read TGTGCCAGCAGCCAAGTGGGGACTCTTGCTTTCTTT. Encoded protein: CASSQVGTLAFF.

The rearrangement uses TRBV6-6 and TRBJ2-2, with 9 bases aligning to TRBD2. The CDR3 spans 15 residues. J gave up 1 base and V 7 bases, and 4 bases lay outside the gene matches. CDR1 and CDR2 from the germline V gene are MNHNY and SVGAGI (reference sequence). CDR3 DNA: TGTGCCAGCAAGCAGACTAGCGGGAACACCGGGGAGCTGTTTTTT. Translating it yields CASKQTSGNTGELFF.

This clone was seen only a few times. This chain joins TRBV10-1 and TRBJ2-1; 7 positions match TRBD1. CDR3 length: 15 residues. The V gene's germline CDR1 is WNHNN and CDR2 SYGVQD (reference sequence). Losses at the gene ends were 6 bases for V and 8 bases for J; bases not matched to a gene: 13. CDR3 nucleotides: TGCGCCAGCAGCCTAGGAGGCAGGGGGTATGATGAGCAGTTCTTC. Amino acids: CASSLGGRGYDEQFF.

The V call is TRBV4-3, the J call TRBJ1-1; D is uncertain. The germline gives CDR1 LGHNA, CDR2 YSLEER. V was clipped by 3 bases and J by 3 bases, with 17 bases between them. CDR3 size: 16 residues. The CDR3 loop reads CASSHPTGKGDTEAFF. DNA for the CDR3: TGCGCCAGCAGCCACCCGACGGGTAAGGGAGACACTGAAGCTTTCTTT.

The rearrangement uses TRBV7-8 and TRBJ1-2; 7 nucleotides line up with TRBD1. This CDR3 is built from 14 residues. Germline CDR1 is SGHVS and CDR2 is FQNEAQ. Trimming at V came to 5 bases and at J to 5 bases, leaving 8 bases not matched to a gene. This CDR3 reads CASSPRGQIYGYTF. As DNA, the CDR3 is TGTGCCAGCAGCCCAAGGGGACAGATTTATGGCTACACCTTC.

This clone has a handful of counts. V usage is TRBV3-1 (or the pseudogene TRBV3-2) and J usage is TRBJ1-2, with D perhaps TRBD1 (5 bases). The V and J ends lost 1 base and 7 bases respectively, with 13 bases between them. In germline, CDR1 is LGHDT, CDR2 YNNKEL (reference sequence). The CDR3 is 14 amino acids. The CDR3, as DNA: TGTGCCAGCAGCCAAGCGGGGGGAGTATCTGGCTACACCTTC. It is translated as CASSQAGGVSGYTF.

The chain employs TRBV10-2 and TRBJ2-2, with 7 nucleotides matching TRBD1. Looked up from germline, CDR1 is WSHSY and CDR2 is SAAADI. The CDR3 spans 17 residues. The J segment lost 6 bases and the V segment lost 3 bases, leaving 13 bases of the junction unmatched. The CDR3 is CASSDPRQGDRSGELFF. Here the CDR3 DNA reads TGCGCCAGCAGTGACCCTCGACAGGGCGACAGGTCCGGGGAGCTGTTTTTT.

V and J are TRBV4-1 and TRBJ1-2; 8 nucleotides agree with TRBD1. Trimming cost V 4 bases and J 6 bases; bases outside gene matches: 13. CDR3 length equals 16 residues. Germline assignment: CDR1 MGHRA and CDR2 YSYEKL. This CDR3 reads CASSRAREQGADGYTF. CDR3 DNA: TGCGCCAGCAGCCGAGCCCGGGAGCAGGGGGCGGATGGCTACACCTTC.

The V call is TRBV15, the J call TRBJ1-2, with D possibly matching TRBD1 (5 bases). Germline CDR1 and CDR2: LNHNV and YYDKDF (reference sequence). This CDR3 spans 15 amino acids. Deletions cut 1 base from V and 4 bases from J, with 13 bases between. Here the CDR3 DNA reads TGTGCCACCAGCAGAGGCCTACAGGAGATCTATGGCTACACCTTC. Translation: CATSRGLQEIYGYTF.

This chain joins TRBV7-7 and TRBJ2-5; 15 bases align to TRBD2. Germline CDR1 and CDR2: SSHAT and FNYEAQ (reference sequence). CDR3 length: 17 amino acids. Trimming at V came to 5 bases and at J to 5 bases, leaving 9 bases not matched to a gene. CDR3: CASSDGLAGGQGETQYF. As DNA, the CDR3 is TGTGCCAGCAGCGATGGACTAGCGGGAGGGCAGGGGGAGACCCAGTACTTC.

This clone was counted between two and nine times. The chain links TRBV5-4 to TRBJ1-4; no clear D. Germline V gene data show CDR1 as SGHNT and CDR2 as YYREEE (reference sequence). This CDR3 contains 14 residues. V lost 4 bases, J lost 8 bases, and 15 bases lay in between. The chain's CDR3 is CASSPAGSGEKLFF. CDR3 coding DNA: TGTGCCAGCAGCCCCGCGGGCAGTGGGGAAAAACTGTTTTTT.

V is TRBV18 and J is TRBJ2-7; 8 bases align to TRBD2. The trim removed 2 bases at V and 4 bases at J, leaving 10 bases unmatched. The CDR3 is made up of 16 amino acids. CDR1 is KGHSH and CDR2 is LQKENI in the germline V gene. In DNA form, the CDR3 reads TGTGCCAGCTCACCAGAGCGGGAGAGAAGACAGTACGAGCAGTACTTC. Translating it yields CASSPERERRQYEQYF.

The chain uses TRBV6-5 and TRBJ1-1, with 8 nucleotides matching TRBD1. CDR1 is MNHEY and CDR2 is SVGAGI in the germline V gene. CDR3 length equals 13 residues. Germline trimming cut 6 bases from V and 4 bases from J; bases unmatched to any gene: 4. The CDR3 reads CASRRQGPTEAFF. CDR3 sequence (DNA): TGTGCCAGCAGGCGACAGGGGCCCACTGAAGCTTTCTTT.